This is a list of T cell receptor beta chains from one sample in a study of blood T cell repertoires in COVID-19. Using immunoSEQ multiplex PCR, the repertoire was profiled, and TCRdb retains in-frame clones only, with some absent. The data hold approximately 100,000 clones, with roughly 87% observed a single time. Sequenced sample: peripheral blood. Receptors were obtained from a woman aged 55 to 70 with acute or convalescent COVID-19. The CDR3 runs from the conserved cysteine through the conserved F or W. D genes are given only for firm matches. The size entry is marked missing in some rows and otherwise reads once, few, many or a size class.

d_gene: NA; j_gene: TRBJ1-1; v_gene: TRBV10-3; abundance: NA; CDR3aa: CAISGLENTEAFF; CDR3nt: TGTGCCATCAGTGGTCTAGAGAACACTGAAGCTTTCTTT
d_gene: NA; j_gene: TRBJ2-3; v_gene: TRBV6-5; abundance: once; CDR3aa: CASSPQGGSTDTQYF; CDR3nt: TGTGCCAGCAGTCCCCAGGGGGGCAGCACAGATACGCAGTATTTT
d_gene: NA; j_gene: TRBJ1-1; v_gene: TRBV28; abundance: NA; CDR3aa: CASSPQPGGFTEAFF; CDR3nt: TGTGCCAGCAGTCCCCAACCCGGAGGTTTCACTGAAGCTTTCTTT
d_gene: NA; j_gene: TRBJ1-6; v_gene: TRBV2; abundance: NA; CDR3aa: CASSDRTGGGNSPLHF; CDR3nt: TGTGCCAGCAGTGACAGGACGGGCGGAGGGAATTCACCCCTCCACTTT
d_gene: NA; j_gene: TRBJ1-5; v_gene: TRBV6-2/TRBV6-3; abundance: few; CDR3aa: CASSQLGQVVVAQHF; CDR3nt: TGTGCCAGCAGTCAGTTGGGGCAGGTGGTAGTGGCCCAGCATTTT
d_gene: NA; j_gene: TRBJ2-4; v_gene: TRBV5-4; abundance: NA; CDR3aa: CASSRGFGGGSYGDIQYF; CDR3nt: TGTGCCAGCAGCCGCGGTTTTGGGGGAGGCTCCTACGGGGACATTCAGTACTTC
d_gene: NA; j_gene: TRBJ2-1; v_gene: TRBV3-1/TRBV3-2; abundance: NA; CDR3aa: CASSQGLGYNEQFF; CDR3nt: TGTGCCAGCAGCCAAGGACTAGGATACAATGAGCAGTTCTTC
d_gene: TRBD1; j_gene: TRBJ1-5; v_gene: TRBV12-3/TRBV12-4; abundance: NA; CDR3aa: CASRGTGEIPQHF; CDR3nt: TGTGCCAGCCGAGGGACAGGGGAAATACCCCAGCATTTT
d_gene: TRBD2; j_gene: TRBJ2-7; v_gene: TRBV6-1; abundance: few; CDR3aa: CASSEASGLADYEQYF; CDR3nt: TGTGCCAGCAGTGAAGCGTCGGGACTAGCGGACTACGAGCAGTACTTC
d_gene: NA; j_gene: TRBJ1-2; v_gene: TRBV25-1; abundance: NA; CDR3aa: CASSWAARAGYTF; CDR3nt: TGTGCCAGCAGTTGGGCCGCGCGGGCTGGCTACACCTTC
d_gene: NA; j_gene: TRBJ1-3; v_gene: TRBV27; abundance: NA; CDR3aa: CASGRGAGNTIYF; CDR3nt: TGTGCCAGCGGCCGGGGAGCTGGAAACACCATATATTTT
d_gene: NA; j_gene: TRBJ1-3; v_gene: TRBV5-1; abundance: NA; CDR3aa: CASSLIGVGDTIYF; CDR3nt: TGCGCCAGCAGCTTGATCGGGGTCGGAGACACCATATATTTT
d_gene: TRBD1; j_gene: TRBJ1-2; v_gene: TRBV29-1; abundance: NA; CDR3aa: CSVEGGQGRGYTF; CDR3nt: TGCAGCGTTGAAGGAGGACAGGGCCGGGGCTACACCTTC
d_gene: TRBD1; j_gene: TRBJ1-4; v_gene: TRBV2; abundance: NA; CDR3aa: CASRDDRGRDEKLFF; CDR3nt: TGTGCCAGCAGAGACGACAGGGGGCGAGATGAAAAACTGTTTTTT
d_gene: NA; j_gene: TRBJ1-6; v_gene: TRBV3-1/TRBV3-2; abundance: NA; CDR3aa: CASSHWDMGNSPLHF; CDR3nt: TGTGCCAGCAGCCACTGGGACATGGGAAATTCACCACTCCACTTT
d_gene: NA; j_gene: TRBJ2-3; v_gene: TRBV7-9; abundance: NA; CDR3aa: CASSLAGGDTQYF; CDR3nt: TGTGCCAGCAGCTTGGCCGGGGGAGATACGCAGTATTTT
d_gene: TRBD2; j_gene: TRBJ2-5; v_gene: TRBV29-1; abundance: NA; CDR3aa: CSVGVAGAGETQYF; CDR3nt: TGCAGCGTTGGGGTAGCGGGAGCGGGAGAGACCCAGTACTTC
d_gene: TRBD1; j_gene: TRBJ1-2; v_gene: TRBV28; abundance: NA; CDR3aa: CASSSDITGDYGYTF; CDR3nt: TGTGCCAGCAGTTCCGACATTACAGGGGACTATGGCTACACCTTC
d_gene: NA; j_gene: TRBJ1-1; v_gene: TRBV19; abundance: NA; CDR3aa: CASSHTTEAFF; CDR3nt: TGTGCCAGCTCCCACACCACTGAAGCTTTCTTT
d_gene: NA; j_gene: TRBJ1-2; v_gene: TRBV2; abundance: NA; CDR3aa: CASRRQSSNYGYTF; CDR3nt: TGTGCCAGCAGAAGACAGTCTTCTAACTATGGCTACACCTTC
d_gene: TRBD2; j_gene: TRBJ2-7; v_gene: TRBV28; abundance: NA; CDR3aa: CASSLLGLAGTYEQYF; CDR3nt: TGTGCCAGCAGTTTATTGGGACTAGCGGGTACCTACGAGCAGTACTTC
d_gene: TRBD1; j_gene: TRBJ1-1; v_gene: TRBV28; abundance: NA; CDR3aa: CASSLGTGFSSTEAFF; CDR3nt: TGTGCCAGCAGTTTAGGGACAGGGTTTTCGAGCACTGAAGCTTTCTTT
d_gene: TRBD1; j_gene: TRBJ1-5; v_gene: TRBV24-1; abundance: NA; CDR3aa: CATSDSTGTGRFGHQPQHF; CDR3nt: TGTGCCACCAGTGATTCGACAGGGACAGGGAGGTTTGGGCATCAGCCCCAGCATTTT
d_gene: TRBD1; j_gene: TRBJ2-6; v_gene: TRBV7-9; abundance: NA; CDR3aa: CASSSTGVGANVLTF; CDR3nt: TGTGCCAGCAGCTCGACAGGGGTGGGGGCCAACGTCCTGACTTTC
d_gene: NA; j_gene: TRBJ1-5; v_gene: TRBV6-1; abundance: NA; CDR3aa: CASSEAAGGGRQPQHF; CDR3nt: TGTGCCAGCAGTGAAGCAGCGGGCGGGGGCAGACAGCCCCAGCATTTT
d_gene: NA; j_gene: TRBJ2-5; v_gene: TRBV3-1/TRBV3-2; abundance: NA; CDR3aa: CASSQVGGLQETQYF; CDR3nt: TGTGCCAGCAGCCAAGTCGGGGGACTCCAAGAGACCCAGTACTTC
d_gene: NA; j_gene: TRBJ2-7; v_gene: TRBV11-2; abundance: NA; CDR3aa: CASSLDGRGVSYEQYF; CDR3nt: TGTGCCAGCAGCTTAGATGGCAGGGGGGTCTCCTACGAGCAGTACTTC
d_gene: NA; j_gene: TRBJ1-2; v_gene: TRBV19; abundance: NA; CDR3aa: CASSIGPGNYGYTF; CDR3nt: TGTGCCAGTAGTATAGGCCCAGGTAACTATGGCTACACCTTC
d_gene: NA; j_gene: TRBJ2-5; v_gene: TRBV3-1/TRBV3-2; abundance: NA; CDR3aa: CASSPGYYRGGGETQYF; CDR3nt: TGTGCCAGCAGCCCGGGTTACTACAGGGGAGGAGGAGAGACCCAGTACTTC
d_gene: TRBD2; j_gene: TRBJ2-1; v_gene: TRBV6-5; abundance: NA; CDR3aa: CASRTAGGGDEQFF; CDR3nt: TGTGCCAGCAGGACAGCGGGAGGGGGGGATGAGCAGTTCTTC
d_gene: TRBD2; j_gene: TRBJ2-1; v_gene: TRBV5-4; abundance: NA; CDR3aa: CASSLGGSSNEQFF; CDR3nt: TGTGCCAGCAGCTTGGGCGGGAGCAGTAATGAGCAGTTCTTC
d_gene: TRBD2; j_gene: TRBJ2-5; v_gene: TRBV28; abundance: NA; CDR3aa: CASSSGTSGRETQYF; CDR3nt: TGTGCCAGCAGCTCCGGGACTAGCGGGAGAGAGACCCAGTACTTC
d_gene: NA; j_gene: TRBJ2-1; v_gene: TRBV19; abundance: NA; CDR3aa: CASTTPGWDNEQFF; CDR3nt: TGTGCCAGTACTACGCCGGGGTGGGACAATGAGCAGTTCTTC
d_gene: NA; j_gene: TRBJ1-6; v_gene: TRBV19; abundance: NA; CDR3aa: CASSISNSPLHF; CDR3nt: TGTGCCAGTAGTATCTCTAATTCACCCCTCCACTTT
d_gene: NA; j_gene: TRBJ2-7; v_gene: TRBV29-1; abundance: NA; CDR3aa: CSAAGLLRPMGLGAYEQYF; CDR3nt: TGCAGCGCCGCCGGACTCCTTCGACCGATGGGACTGGGGGCCTACGAGCAGTACTTC
d_gene: NA; j_gene: TRBJ2-1; v_gene: TRBV10-3; abundance: NA; CDR3aa: CAISPGTPNEQFF; CDR3nt: TGTGCCATCAGCCCCGGGACACCCAATGAGCAGTTCTTC
d_gene: NA; j_gene: TRBJ2-2; v_gene: TRBV19; abundance: NA; CDR3aa: CASAENTGELFF; CDR3nt: TGTGCCAGTGCAGAAAACACCGGGGAGCTGTTTTTT
d_gene: TRBD1; j_gene: TRBJ1-2; v_gene: TRBV28; abundance: NA; CDR3aa: CASSQGALGYGYTF; CDR3nt: TGTGCCAGCAGTCAGGGGGCGTTAGGGTATGGCTACACCTTC
d_gene: TRBD2; j_gene: TRBJ2-1; v_gene: TRBV5-4; abundance: NA; CDR3aa: CASSYTSGRAKNEQFF; CDR3nt: TGTGCCAGCAGCTATACTAGCGGGAGGGCCAAGAATGAGCAGTTCTTC
d_gene: TRBD1; j_gene: TRBJ1-1; v_gene: TRBV5-1; abundance: NA; CDR3aa: CASSLQGAREAFF; CDR3nt: TGCGCCAGCAGCTTGCAGGGGGCGCGGGAAGCTTTCTTT
d_gene: TRBD1; j_gene: TRBJ1-1; v_gene: TRBV30; abundance: NA; CDR3aa: CAWSFSPGGATEAFF; CDR3nt: TGTGCCTGGAGTTTCTCCCCAGGGGGAGCTACTGAAGCTTTCTTT
d_gene: TRBD2; j_gene: TRBJ2-1; v_gene: TRBV28; abundance: NA; CDR3aa: CASSPAGGGNEQFF; CDR3nt: TGTGCCAGCAGCCCGGCTGGGGGGGGAAATGAGCAGTTCTTC
d_gene: TRBD2; j_gene: TRBJ2-1; v_gene: TRBV7-2; abundance: NA; CDR3aa: CASSLVGTSDTNEQFF; CDR3nt: TGTGCCAGCAGCTTAGTCGGGACTAGCGACACCAATGAGCAGTTCTTC